This TCR beta chain emerged from a study of cytomegalovirus exposure and HLA in healthy donors. Across the whole study: T cells numbering around 200 million yielded 90 million to 140 million unique TCR beta sequences in an earlier analysis. An early release of data contained about 85 million unique TCRs, which came from HLA-typed donors.

Study-wide results and limits: In an earlier analysis, most TCR beta V segments were productive about 87% or about 30% of the time. Reports indicate that TCR beta sequences accurately predicted the HLA-A and HLA-B alleles of most subjects.

This clone was seen more than once but under ten times. Its antigen is unidentified. The PCR ran on 60 Vbeta and 13 Jbeta primers. Assay: immunoSEQ multiplex PCR; the TCRdb copy retains only in-frame clones and omits some. The table has about 150,000 clones, roughly a tenth seen once. The CDR3 totals 14 residues. CDR1 KGHSH and CDR2 LQKENI come from the germline V gene. Deletions cut 3 bases from V and 8 bases from J, with 16 bases between. Input material: PBMCs. This chain connects TRBV18 to TRBJ1-2; D ambiguous. The receptor comes from a male donor in good health and CMV-seronegative. CDR3 coding DNA: TGTGCCAGCTCACCCCCGAGCGGTATGGGGGGCTACACCTTC. Translating gives CASSPPSGMGGYTF.